Presented here are 30 T cell receptor beta chains from one specimen sequenced in a study of shared clonotypes between healthy human individuals. Sequencing used immunoSEQ multiplex PCR; TCRdb keeps in-frame clones, though not all of them. The sample contains around 1.9 million clones, around 93% of which appear only once. CD45RO-negative CD8 cells positively selected for CCR7 made up the naive population, which excluded terminally differentiated effector memory CD45RA+ cells. What was sequenced was naive CD8+ T cells from PBMCs. The receptor source for this set is a man between 18 and 35 years old in good health. Some clones in this sample may be carry-over from other donors' samples.

The chain couples TRBV4-3 to TRBJ2-5, with D possibly matching TRBD2 (5 bases). The CDR3 totals 13 residues. V gave up 0 bases and J gave up 7 bases, with 9 bases separating them. From germline, CDR1 is LGHNA and CDR2 YSLEER. The CDR3 sequence is CASSQEPSGTQYF. The CDR3 DNA reads as TGCGCCAGCAGCCAAGAACCCAGCGGGACCCAGTACTTC.

The chain employs TRBV29-1 and TRBJ1-3; possibly TRBD1 for D (6 bases). The CDR3 contains 13 residues. Trimming cost V 7 bases and J 1 base, with 11 bases left between them. Germline assignment: CDR1 SQVTM and CDR2 ANQGSEA. The CDR3: CSAWTVSGNTIYF. For the CDR3, the DNA is TGCAGCGCCTGGACAGTTTCTGGAAACACCATATATTTT.

CDR3 in DNA: TGTGCCAGCAGTGGGAGGACAGGGGGCCGGAACACTGAAGCTTTCTTT. Its protein is CASSGRTGGRNTEAFF. The chain joins TRBV2 to TRBJ1-1; TRBD1 matches 11 bases. Germline values: CDR1 SNHLY, CDR2 FYNNEI. Losses at the gene ends were 4 bases for V and 1 base for J; bases not matched to a gene: 5. CDR3 length: 16 amino acids. Based on the CDR3 plus reference TRBV2 and TRBJ1-1, the full variable domain is EPEVTQTPSHQVTQMGQEVILRCVPISNHLYFYWYRQILGQKVEFLVSFYNNEISEKSEIFDDQFSVERPDGSNFTLKIRSTKLEDSAMYFCASSGRTGGRNTEAFFGQGTRLTVV.

This chain connects TRBV12-5 to TRBJ2-5; D is ambiguous. Germline CDR1 and CDR2: LGHNT and FRNRAP. V dropped 3 bases and J dropped 5 bases, with 7 bases sitting between them. The CDR3 has 12 residues. In nucleotides, the CDR3 is TGTGCTAGTGGTTTTTCTCGTGAGACCCAGTACTTC. Its translation is CASGFSRETQYF.

The chain uses TRBV7-9 and TRBJ2-7; D is unclear. This CDR3 contains 12 residues. CDR1 is SEHNR, CDR2 FQNEAQ, per germline (reference sequence). The V gene lost 5 bases and the J gene lost 4 bases, with 9 bases spanning the gap. The CDR3 region is CASSAVNYEQYF. In DNA form, the CDR3 reads TGTGCCAGCAGCGCTGTTAATTACGAGCAGTACTTC.

The rearrangement links TRBV9 to TRBJ2-7, with 8 bases fitting TRBD2. The CDR3 totals 16 residues. V gave up 7 bases and J gave up 4 bases; unmatched junction bases: 16. In germline, CDR1 is SGDLS, CDR2 YYNGEE. CDR3 in DNA: TGTGCCAGCCAAACCCGCGGTAGCGGGAACGAGTACGAGCAGTACTTC. Translation gives CASQTRGSGNEYEQYF.

This clone has only one observation. The genes are TRBV14 and TRBJ2-1, with a weak D call TRBD1 (6 bases). Trimming cost V 8 bases and J 4 bases, with 18 bases left between them. This CDR3 contains 15 residues. CDR1 SGHDN and CDR2 FVKESK come from the germline V gene. CDR3 protein: CASAKRTAFYNEQFF. DNA for the CDR3: TGTGCCAGCGCAAAAAGGACAGCTTTTTACAATGAGCAGTTCTTC.

The V and J genes are TRBV19 and TRBJ1-2; possibly TRBD1 for D (5 bases). V lost 7 bases and J 1 base, leaving 16 bases between the germline ends. The V gene's germline CDR1 is LNHDA and CDR2 SQIVND (reference sequence). This CDR3 has 15 residues. Written as DNA, the CDR3 is TGTGCCAGTACCTCCCGGGGGGGTGATAACTATGGCTACACCTTC. It specifies CASTSRGGDNYGYTF.

V and J are TRBV27 and TRBJ1-2, with 7 bases aligning to TRBD1. V dropped 4 bases and J dropped 2; count of bases not matched to a gene: 4. This CDR3 is 14 amino acids long. In germline, CDR1 is MNHEY, CDR2 SMNVEV (reference sequence). CDR3 in amino acids: CASSSRGGNYGYTF. In DNA form, the CDR3 reads TGTGCCAGCAGTTCCAGGGGGGGGAACTATGGCTACACCTTC.

The chain carries TRBV27 and TRBJ2-1, with TRBD1 matching over 8 bases. Germline CDR1 reads MNHEY; CDR2 reads SMNVEV (reference sequence). The CDR3 runs 17 residues. V lost 3 bases to trimming and J lost 4 bases; unmatched junction nucleotides: 11. CDR3 DNA sequence: TGTGCCAGCAGTTTGGGGACAGGTGGGGCCTTATACAATGAGCAGTTCTTC. It is translated as CASSLGTGGALYNEQFF.

DNA of the CDR3: TGTGCCAGCAGCTTTCCTCGGGGGGCGAGATATGGTGGAAACACCATATATTTT. This sequence encodes CASSFPRGARYGGNTIYF. The chain links TRBV7-9 to TRBJ1-3, with D possibly matching TRBD1 (6 bases). V dropped 3 bases and J dropped 3 bases, with 21 bases sitting between them. The germline CDR1 and CDR2 sequences are SEHNR and FQNEAQ (reference sequence). The CDR3 is 18 residues long.

The chain couples TRBV7-6 to TRBJ2-7, with 11 bases aligning to TRBD2. This CDR3 comprises 17 residues. With 0 bases clipped from V and 3 bases from J, the junction kept 7 bases outside the gene matches. CDR1 SGHVS and CDR2 FNYEAQ come from the germline V gene. The CDR3 bases are TGTGCCAGCAGCTTAGCTTTAGCGGGAGGGCTCAACTACGAGCAGTACTTC. Protein product: CASSLALAGGLNYEQYF.

As to this clone: Other DNA variants within this sample encode the same CDR3. The gene calls are TRBV7-8 and TRBJ2-1; no clear D gene. CDR3 length equals 12 residues. The V and J ends lost 4 bases and 3 bases respectively, with 4 bases between them. Per germline, CDR1 SGHVS and CDR2 FQNEAQ. CDR3 loop: CASSSNYNEQFF. The CDR3 DNA sequence: TGTGCCAGCAGCTCGAACTACAATGAGCAGTTCTTC.

This chain uses TRBV27 with TRBJ2-1; perhaps TRBD1 as D (5 bases). Germline lookup yields CDR1 MNHEY and CDR2 SMNVEV (reference sequence). The CDR3 length is 12 residues. The germline V and J ends were trimmed by 5 bases and 10 bases, with 12 bases remaining between them. CDR3 sequence: CASSPQGNEQFF. In DNA form, the CDR3 reads TGTGCCAGCAGTCCTCAGGGTAACGAGCAGTTCTTC.

This clone was recorded once. The rearrangement uses TRBV19 and TRBJ2-6; tentative D call: TRBD1 (5 bases). V lost 10 bases and J lost 13, with 26 bases in between. The CDR3 covers 15 residues. From germline, CDR1 is LNHDA and CDR2 SQIVND (reference sequence). The CDR3 here is CATTPYRWAPGVLTF. As DNA, the CDR3 is TGTGCCACCACGCCGTATCGATGGGCCCCAGGGGTCCTGACTTTC.

With regard to this clone: The sample contains more than one DNA sequence encoding this CDR3. The genes are TRBV14 and TRBJ2-7; D remains ambiguous. The CDR3 runs 14 residues. Between the trimmed V and J ends, which lost 1 base and 1 base, there was a span of 8 bases. Germline assignment: CDR1 SGHDN and CDR2 FVKESK. This CDR3 is CASSQGWGSYEQYF. In nucleotides, the CDR3 is TGTGCCAGCAGCCAAGGGTGGGGTTCCTACGAGCAGTACTTC.

The chain recombines TRBV27 with TRBJ2-1; possible D gene TRBD1, 5 bases. Germline V gene lookup returns CDR1 MNHEY and CDR2 SMNVEV (reference sequence). There are 13 residues in the CDR3. Deletions cut 2 bases from V and 8 bases from J, with 10 bases between. The CDR3 region has the DNA TGTGCCAGCAGTTTAGGGGCTCAGGATGAGCAGTTCTTC. It is translated as CASSLGAQDEQFF.

The rearrangement uses TRBV19 and TRBJ2-3; no reliable D call. This CDR3 spans 15 amino acids. V lost 6 bases, J lost 0 bases, and 13 bases lay in between. Germline V gives CDR1 LNHDA, CDR2 SQIVND (reference sequence). The CDR3 loop is CASRSETSSTDTQYF. The CDR3, as DNA: TGTGCCAGTAGGTCTGAAACCTCTAGCACAGATACGCAGTATTTT. Full variable domain (remainder filled in from reference TRBV19 and TRBJ2-3): DGGITQSPKYLFRKEGQNVTLSCEQNLNHDAMYWYRQDPGQGLRLIYYSQIVNDFQKGDIAEGYSVSREKKESFPLTVTSAQKNPTAFYLCASRSETSSTDTQYFGPGTRLTVL.

The CDR3 DNA reads as TGTGCCAGCAGCCCACAGCCGGGACTATCCCCCAATGAGCAGTTCTTC. Protein: CASSPQPGLSPNEQFF. This sequence joins TRBV9 and TRBJ2-1, with TRBD2 matching over 7 bases. The CDR3 totals 16 residues. CDR1 is SGDLS, CDR2 YYNGEE, per germline. After removal of 4 bases from V and 6 bases from J, the junction contained 13 bases not matched to a gene.

The chain employs TRBV7-9 and TRBJ1-4; D unclear. Germline lookup yields CDR1 SEHNR and CDR2 FQNEAQ (reference sequence). With 4 bases removed from V and 3 bases from J, the gap between germline ends came to 9 bases. This CDR3 spans 14 amino acids. CDR3 sequence reads: CASSYTAANEKLFF. CDR3 bases: TGTGCCAGCAGCTACACCGCTGCTAATGAAAAACTGTTTTTT.

The chain couples TRBV6-1 to TRBJ1-5; 7 nucleotides align to TRBD1. V shed 8 bases, J shed 5 bases, and the junction held 12 bases outside the gene matches. Germline V gene sequence: CDR1 MNHNS, CDR2 SASEGT. CDR3 length equals 15 residues. The CDR3 protein is CASYFTGEGDQPQHF. The CDR3 DNA reads as TGTGCCAGCTATTTCACAGGGGAAGGAGATCAGCCCCAGCATTTT.

The V gene is TRBV4-3, the J gene TRBJ2-1; D may correspond to TRBD1 or TRBD2 (5 bases each). CDR1 LGHNA and CDR2 YSLEER come from the germline V gene. The CDR3 loop spans 15 amino acids. Deletions cut 0 bases from V and 7 bases from J, with 13 bases between. Written as DNA, the CDR3 is TGCGCCAGCAGCCAAGATCGAGGGGCGATGAATGAGCAGTTCTTC. Its translation is CASSQDRGAMNEQFF.

This rearrangement joins TRBV9 to TRBJ1-2, with 12 bases identical to TRBD1. Trimming took 2 bases from V and 6 from J; bases not matched to a gene: 2. Per the germline V gene, CDR1 is SGDLS and CDR2 is YYNGEE. This CDR3 contains 14 residues. The CDR3 here is CASSVRDRGHGYTF. The DNA of the CDR3 is TGTGCCAGCAGCGTCCGGGACAGGGGGCATGGCTACACCTTC.

The V call is TRBV5-6, the J call TRBJ2-2; D unresolved. This CDR3 comprises 15 residues. The V gene lost 3 bases and the J gene lost 2 bases, with 11 bases spanning the gap. The germline V gene has CDR1 SGHDT and CDR2 YYEEEE. In DNA form, the CDR3 reads TGTGCCAGCAGCTGGGCCGGCCCCAACACCGGGGAGCTGTTTTTT. The encoded protein is CASSWAGPNTGELFF. Looking up the rest from reference TRBV5-6 and TRBJ2-2 gives the full variable domain: DAGVTQSPTHLIKTRGQQVTLRCSPKSGHDTVSWYQQALGQGPQFIFQYYEEEERQRGNFPDRFSGHQFPNYSSELNVNALLLGDSALYLCASSWAGPNTGELFFGEGSRLTVL.

The chain combines TRBV29-1 with TRBJ2-3; 12 bases match TRBD2. Germline V lookup: CDR1 SQVTM, CDR2 ANQGSEA. This CDR3 has 15 residues. J gave up 2 bases and V 4 bases, and 4 bases lay outside the gene matches. This CDR3 reads CSVGLAGDPTDTQYF. CDR3 nucleotide sequence: TGCAGCGTTGGACTAGCGGGAGACCCCACAGATACGCAGTATTTT.

The chain is built from TRBV6-1 and TRBJ1-2, with D unclear. V dropped 9 bases and J dropped 4 bases, with 9 bases sitting between them. Germline V CDR1 and CDR2: MNHNS, SASEGT. The CDR3 extends over 11 amino acids. The CDR3 nucleotides read TGTGCCAGGAGGGCAGGCTATGGCTACACCTTC. Its protein is CARRAGYGYTF.

The genes are TRBV4-1 and TRBJ2-3; TRBD2 is a possible D gene (7 bases). V shed 2 bases and J shed 7 bases, with 13 bases lying between them. The CDR3 is made up of 14 amino acids. Per germline, CDR1 MGHRA and CDR2 YSYEKL. The CDR3 region has the DNA TGCGCCAGCAGCCAAAAGGAGGGGGGGAATACGCAGTATTTT. Translated: CASSQKEGGNTQYF.

Remarks on this clone: This sample also contains other DNA sequences that code for the same CDR3. CDR3 coding DNA: TGTGCCAGCAGTTTATTTAGCTACAATGAGCAGTTCTTC. Translation gives CASSLFSYNEQFF. The V and J genes are TRBV27 and TRBJ2-1; D ambiguous. V was pared by 1 base and J by 3 bases, with 4 bases between. Germline CDR1 reads MNHEY; CDR2 reads SMNVEV (reference sequence). The CDR3 has 13 residues.

The chain is built from TRBV11-2 and TRBJ1-1; D gene uncertain. V was trimmed by 5 bases and J by 0 bases, leaving 16 bases between them. This CDR3 is built from 16 residues. Germline V gene sequence: CDR1 SGHAT, CDR2 FQNNGV. The CDR3, as DNA: TGTGCCAGCAGCCCACTGGTAGGGAACATGAACACTGAAGCTTTCTTT. Protein sequence: CASSPLVGNMNTEAFF.

The rearrangement uses TRBV27 and TRBJ2-1; 9 nucleotides agree with TRBD1. The CDR3 loop spans 16 amino acids. The V and J ends lost 7 bases and 8 bases, in that order; junction bases with no gene match: 15. The germline V gene has CDR1 MNHEY and CDR2 SMNVEV (reference sequence). The CDR3 nucleotides are TGTGCCAGCACCCCCCTCGGGACAGGGAAGGGCCATGAGCAGTTCTTC. Its protein is CASTPLGTGKGHEQFF.